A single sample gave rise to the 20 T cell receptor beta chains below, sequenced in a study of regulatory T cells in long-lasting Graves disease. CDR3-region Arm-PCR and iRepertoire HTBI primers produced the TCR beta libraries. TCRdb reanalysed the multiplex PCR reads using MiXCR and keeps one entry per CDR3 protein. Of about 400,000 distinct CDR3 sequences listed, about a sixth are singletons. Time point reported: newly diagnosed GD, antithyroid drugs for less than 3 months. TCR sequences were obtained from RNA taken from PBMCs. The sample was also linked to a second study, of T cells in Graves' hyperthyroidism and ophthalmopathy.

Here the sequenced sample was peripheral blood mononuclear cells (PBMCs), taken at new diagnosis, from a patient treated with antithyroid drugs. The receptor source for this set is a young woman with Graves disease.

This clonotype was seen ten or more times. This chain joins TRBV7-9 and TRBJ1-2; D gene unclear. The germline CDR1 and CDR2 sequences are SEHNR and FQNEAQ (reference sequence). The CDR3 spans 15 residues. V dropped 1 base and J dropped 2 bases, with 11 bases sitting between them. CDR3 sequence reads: CASSLGAGRNYGYTF. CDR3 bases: TGTGCCAGCAGCTTAGGCGCCGGAAGAAACTATGGCTACACCTTC.

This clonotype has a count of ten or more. The CDR3 loop reads CASSQLNTDTQYF. The CDR3 region has the DNA TGTGCCAGCAGCCAACTGAACACAGATACGCAGTATTTT. This sequence joins TRBV2 and TRBJ2-3; D gene unclear. With 6 bases removed from V and 2 bases from J, the gap between germline ends came to 9 bases. Germline CDR1 is SNHLY and CDR2 is FYNNEI. This CDR3 region has 13 residues.

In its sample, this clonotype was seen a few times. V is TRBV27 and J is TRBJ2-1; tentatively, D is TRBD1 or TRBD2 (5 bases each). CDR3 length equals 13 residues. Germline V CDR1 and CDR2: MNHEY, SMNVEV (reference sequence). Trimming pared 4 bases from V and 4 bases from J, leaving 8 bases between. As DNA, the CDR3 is TGTGCCAGCAGTTGGGACCAGTACAATGAGCAGTTCTTC. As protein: CASSWDQYNEQFF.

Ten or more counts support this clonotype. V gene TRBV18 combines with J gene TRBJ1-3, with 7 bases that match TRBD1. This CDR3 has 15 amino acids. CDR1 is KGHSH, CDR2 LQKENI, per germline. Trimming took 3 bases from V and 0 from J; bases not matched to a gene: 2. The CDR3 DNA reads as TGTGCCAGCTCACCCGGGACAGACTCTGGAAACACCATATATTTT. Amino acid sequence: CASSPGTDSGNTIYF.

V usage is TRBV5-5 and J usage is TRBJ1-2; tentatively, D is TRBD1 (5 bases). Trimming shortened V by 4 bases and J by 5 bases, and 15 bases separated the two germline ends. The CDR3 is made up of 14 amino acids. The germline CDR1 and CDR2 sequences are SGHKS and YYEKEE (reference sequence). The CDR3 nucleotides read TGTGCCAGCAGCAGACAGATCTCTTATTATGGCTACACCTTC. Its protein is CASSRQISYYGYTF.

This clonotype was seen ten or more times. The DNA of the CDR3 is TGCGCCAGCAGCCACGGGCGGACAGGGCTTATCTCCTACGAGCAGTACTTC. The encoded protein is CASSHGRTGLISYEQYF. The V gene is TRBV5-1, the J gene TRBJ2-7, with 8 bases that match TRBD1. Per the germline V gene, CDR1 is SGHRS and CDR2 is YFSETQ. This CDR3 comprises 17 residues. After removal of 4 bases from V and 0 bases from J, the junction contained 12 bases not matched to a gene. The variable domain in full, completed from reference TRBV5-1 and TRBJ2-7, reads KAGVTQTPRYLIKTRGQQVTLSCSPISGHRSVSWYQQTPGQGLQFLFEYFSETQRNKGNFPGRFSGRQFSNSRSEMNVSTLELGDSALYLCASSHGRTGLISYEQYFGPGTRLTVT.

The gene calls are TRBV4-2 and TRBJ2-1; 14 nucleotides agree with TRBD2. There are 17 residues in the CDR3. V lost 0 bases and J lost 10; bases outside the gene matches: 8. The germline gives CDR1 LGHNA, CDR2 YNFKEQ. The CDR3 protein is CASSQDPTSGGAGEQFF. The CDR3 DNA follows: TGTGCCAGCAGCCAAGACCCGACTAGCGGGGGGGCTGGAGAGCAGTTCTTC.

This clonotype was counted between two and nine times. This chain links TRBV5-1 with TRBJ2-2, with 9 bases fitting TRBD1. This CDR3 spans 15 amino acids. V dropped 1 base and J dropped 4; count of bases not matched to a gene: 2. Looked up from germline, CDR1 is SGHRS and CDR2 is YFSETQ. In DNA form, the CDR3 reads TGCGCCAGCAGCTTGAGGACAGGGGTCACCGGGGAGCTGTTTTTT. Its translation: CASSLRTGVTGELFF.

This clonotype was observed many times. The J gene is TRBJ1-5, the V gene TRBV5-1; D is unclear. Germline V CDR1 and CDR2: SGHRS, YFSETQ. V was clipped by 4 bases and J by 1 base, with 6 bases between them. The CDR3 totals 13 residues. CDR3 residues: CASSRESNQPQHF. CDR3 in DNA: TGCGCCAGCAGCCGTGAAAGCAATCAGCCCCAGCATTTT.

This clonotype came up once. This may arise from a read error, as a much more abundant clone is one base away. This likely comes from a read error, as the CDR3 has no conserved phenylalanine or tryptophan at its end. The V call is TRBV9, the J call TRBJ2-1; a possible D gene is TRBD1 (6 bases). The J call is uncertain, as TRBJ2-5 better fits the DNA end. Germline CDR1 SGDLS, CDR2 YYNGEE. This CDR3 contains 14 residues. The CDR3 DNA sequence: TGTGCCAGCAGCTTTACACAGGGACAAGAGACCCAGTACGTC. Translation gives CASSFTQGQETQYV.

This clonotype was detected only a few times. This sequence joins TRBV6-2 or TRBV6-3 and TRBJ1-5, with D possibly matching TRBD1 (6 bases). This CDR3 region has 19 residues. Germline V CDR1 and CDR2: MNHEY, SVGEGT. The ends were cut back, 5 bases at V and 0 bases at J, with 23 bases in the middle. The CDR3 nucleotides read TGTGCCAGCAGTGGGTCGACAAGGGGGGGCCAATATAGCAATCAGCCCCAGCATTTT. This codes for CASSGSTRGGQYSNQPQHF.

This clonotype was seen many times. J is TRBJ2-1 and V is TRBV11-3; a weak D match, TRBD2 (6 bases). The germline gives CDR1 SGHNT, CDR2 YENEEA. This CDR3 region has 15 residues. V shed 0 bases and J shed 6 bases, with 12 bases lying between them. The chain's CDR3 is CASSLDVLGGNEQFF. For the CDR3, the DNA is TGTGCCAGCAGCTTAGATGTCTTGGGGGGCAATGAGCAGTTCTTC.

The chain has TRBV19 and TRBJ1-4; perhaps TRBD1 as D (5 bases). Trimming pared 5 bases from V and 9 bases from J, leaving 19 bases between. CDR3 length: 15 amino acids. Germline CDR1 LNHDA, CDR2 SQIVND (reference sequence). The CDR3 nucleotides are TGTGCCAGTAGTGCGGCGGGGCCCGAGAGGCAAAAACTGTTTTTT. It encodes CASSAAGPERQKLFF.

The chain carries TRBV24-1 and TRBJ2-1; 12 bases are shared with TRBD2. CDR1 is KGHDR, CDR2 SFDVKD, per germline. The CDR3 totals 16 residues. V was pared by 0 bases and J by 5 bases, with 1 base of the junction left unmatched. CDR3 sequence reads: CATSDLGLAGNNEQFF. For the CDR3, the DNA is TGTGCCACCAGTGATTTGGGACTAGCGGGGAACAATGAGCAGTTCTTC.

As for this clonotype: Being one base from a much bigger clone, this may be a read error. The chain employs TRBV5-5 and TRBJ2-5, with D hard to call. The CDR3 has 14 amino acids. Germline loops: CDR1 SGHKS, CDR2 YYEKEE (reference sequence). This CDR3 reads CASSLWAGKETRYF. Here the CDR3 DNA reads TGTGCCAGCAGCTTGTGGGCAGGAAAAGAGACCCGGTACTTC.

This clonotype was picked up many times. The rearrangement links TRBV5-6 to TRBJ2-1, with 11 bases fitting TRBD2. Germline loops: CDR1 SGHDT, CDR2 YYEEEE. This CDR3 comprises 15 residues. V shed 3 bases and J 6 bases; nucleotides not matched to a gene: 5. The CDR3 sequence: CASSSSGRTFNEQFF. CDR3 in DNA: TGTGCCAGCAGCTCTAGCGGGAGGACTTTCAATGAGCAGTTCTTC.

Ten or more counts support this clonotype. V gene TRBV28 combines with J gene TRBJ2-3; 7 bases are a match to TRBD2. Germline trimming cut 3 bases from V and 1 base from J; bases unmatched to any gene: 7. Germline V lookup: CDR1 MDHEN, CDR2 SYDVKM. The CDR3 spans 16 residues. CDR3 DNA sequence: TGTGCCAGCAGTTTTCGGCGGGAGAGCCGCACAGATACGCAGTATTTT. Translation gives CASSFRRESRTDTQYF.

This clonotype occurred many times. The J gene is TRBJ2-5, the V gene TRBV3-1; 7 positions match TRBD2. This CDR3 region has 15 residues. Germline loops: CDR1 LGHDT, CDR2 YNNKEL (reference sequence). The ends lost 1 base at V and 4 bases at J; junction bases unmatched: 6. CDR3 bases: TGTGCCAGCAGCCAAGGACGACTAGCTGCAGAGACCCAGTACTTC. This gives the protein CASSQGRLAAETQYF.

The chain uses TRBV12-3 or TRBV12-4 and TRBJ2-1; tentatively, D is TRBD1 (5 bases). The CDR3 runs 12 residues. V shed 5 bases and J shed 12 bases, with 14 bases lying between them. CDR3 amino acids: CASSPRVSGQFF. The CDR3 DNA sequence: TGTGCCAGCAGTCCCAGGGTTTCGGGGCAGTTCTTC.

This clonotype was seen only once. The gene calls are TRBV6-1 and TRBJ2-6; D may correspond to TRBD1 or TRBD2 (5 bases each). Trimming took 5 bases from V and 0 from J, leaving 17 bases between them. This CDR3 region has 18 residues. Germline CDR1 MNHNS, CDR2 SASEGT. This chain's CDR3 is CASSPTVPGFSGANVLTF. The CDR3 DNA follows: TGTGCCAGCAGTCCGACAGTCCCGGGGTTCTCTGGGGCCAACGTCCTGACTTTC.